What follows describes a single TCR beta chain. The data were taken from a study of cytomegalovirus exposure and HLA in healthy donors. This CDR3 is built from 16 residues. V was pared by 5 bases and J by 9 bases, with 15 bases of the junction left unmatched. Per germline, CDR1 SGHTA and CDR2 FQGTGA. The PCR employed 60 Vbeta primers together with 13 Jbeta primers. Using immunoSEQ multiplex PCR, the repertoire was profiled, and TCRdb retains in-frame clones only, with some absent. The table has 50,000 to 70,000 clones, approximately 83% seen once; the top ten hold about 1.6%. The sample consisted of PBMCs. This sequence was found in a human donor in good health. This chain joins TRBV7-3 and TRBJ2-1; TRBD2 agrees at 8 bases. The CDR3 is CASSPRGGAEVGEQFF. For the CDR3, the DNA is TGTGCCAGCAGCCCACGGGGGGGGGCTGAGGTGGGTGAGCAGTTCTTC.